Sequencing of this TCR beta chain was carried out in a study of Graves' ophthalmopathy and Graves' hyperthyroidism. General observations from the study: Most expanded thyroid clonotypes above 0.001 frequency also appeared in blood. Stable hyperthyroidism and ophthalmopathy were told apart by a 13-signature model, which achieved 85% to 90% sensitivity and around 80% specificity.

Amplified material comprised TCR beta CDR3 regions derived from RNA transcripts. Second-round multiplex PCR followed a first-round RT-PCR using HTBI primers. TCRdb processed the multiplex PCR reads anew with MiXCR; each CDR3 protein has one entry. This sample carries about 410,000 distinct CDR3 sequences, 15% to 20% of them seen once, and the ten largest clones take around 1.5%. The length of the CDR3 is 15 residues. Per the germline V gene, CDR1 is MNHEY and CDR2 is SVGEGT. V dropped 7 bases and J dropped 3; count of bases not matched to a gene: 8. This clonotype was counted between two and nine times. Its antigen is not known.

Sequenced: peripheral blood. The sequence came from a woman between 18 and 30 years old with Graves' ophthalmopathy. The chain joins TRBV6-2 or TRBV6-3 to TRBJ2-4, with 8 bases lining up with TRBD1. CDR3 coding DNA: TGTGCCAGCACTGAGGGACAGGTGGGCAAAAACATTCAGTACTTC. This translates into CASTEGQVGKNIQYF.